Listed below are T cell receptor beta chains from one sample, sequenced in a study of shared clonotypes between healthy human individuals. Assay: immunoSEQ multiplex PCR; the TCRdb copy retains only in-frame clones and omits some. The repertoire consists of over a million clones, with about 98% occurring once and the leading ten covering approximately 0.45%. Sequencing was done on a sample of naive CD4+ T cells sorted from blood. Source of these receptors: a man aged 30 to 39 in good health. The CDR3 runs from the conserved cysteine through the conserved F or W. The order of the fields is J gene, V gene, CDR3 protein.

TRBJ1-5 | TRBV19 | CASSIQSQGNQPQHF
TRBJ1-5 | TRBV5-1 | CASSINPQGSNQPQHF
TRBJ2-3 | TRBV11-2 | CASSDRAGTDTQYF
TRBJ2-7 | TRBV28 | CASSFGTKYEQYF
TRBJ1-2 | TRBV10-3 | CAISLQGREGYTF
TRBJ2-7 | TRBV15 | CATSRGGGPGSYEQYF
TRBJ1-1 | TRBV18 | CASSPPGQMNTEAFF
TRBJ2-7 | TRBV7-9 | CASSPPGQGSTRQYF
TRBJ2-1 | TRBV5-1 | CASSLVWTGGGYEQFF
TRBJ2-5 | TRBV25-1 | CASSERALEETQYF
TRBJ1-1 | TRBV5-1 | CASSTWTGGSNTEAFF
TRBJ1-2 | TRBV5-1 | CASSLEVDANYGYTF
TRBJ1-5 | TRBV18 | CASSPGGFDQPQHF
TRBJ2-3 | TRBV7-3 | CASSLTRGQGVGDTQYF
TRBJ1-5 | TRBV6-1 | CASSQQGVSNQPQHF
TRBJ1-1 | TRBV7-2 | CASSPRQGWNTEAFF
TRBJ1-3 | TRBV5-6 | CASSLWLSGNTIYF
TRBJ2-7 | TRBV28 | CASSWTSPSYEQYF
TRBJ1-2 | TRBV30 | CAWSAWDLGQSFF
TRBJ2-7 | TRBV5-1 | CASSGKATGGSYEQYF
TRBJ2-1 | TRBV13 | CASSLVAGGSYNEQFF
TRBJ2-3 | TRBV4-2 | CASSQAGGHTDTQYF
TRBJ1-2 | TRBV6-1 | CASKRRDSDYGYTF
TRBJ2-6 | TRBV11-1 | CASSTFLVFGANVLTF
TRBJ1-3 | TRBV5-1 | CASSSAQGAGGNTIYF
TRBJ1-2 | TRBV11-1 | CASSQGDRNGYTF
TRBJ2-3 | TRBV5-1 | CASALAGGGLASTDTQYF
TRBJ1-2 | TRBV4-3 | CASSQGPSLPGRTF
TRBJ2-7 | TRBV5-4 | CASSPGQGASPLYEQYF
TRBJ1-2 | TRBV19 | CASSIGDNFNYGYTF
TRBJ1-5 | TRBV18 | CASSPFGLDLSNQPQHF
TRBJ2-2 | TRBV28 | CASTLSQTSAGELFF
TRBJ1-1 | TRBV5-4 | CASRLNTEAFF
TRBJ2-3 | TRBV7-6 | CASSIRGAGHSTDTQYF
TRBJ2-3 | TRBV7-6 | CASSLGAGSSTDTQYF
TRBJ1-4 | TRBV2 | CASSEAEKLFF
TRBJ1-5 | TRBV10-3 | CAISESDQPQHF
TRBJ1-3 | TRBV7-9 | CASSLVDRVRDTIYF
TRBJ1-1 | TRBV13 | CASSLGRDSEAFF
TRBJ2-7 | TRBV7-9 | CASRNNYYEQYF
TRBJ2-1 | TRBV2 | CARGSDGGPGYNEQFF
TRBJ2-1 | TRBV9 | CASSVEPTVDEQFF
TRBJ2-3 | TRBV29-1 | CSVEGEGQQNTDTQYF
TRBJ1-5 | TRBV7-7 | CASSLGLDQPQHF
TRBJ2-3 | TRBV5-1 | CASSLAHRGTSASRFSDTQYF
TRBJ1-1 | TRBV2 | CASSGGRGFTEAFF
TRBJ2-7 | TRBV9 | CASSVAHSNYEQYF
TRBJ1-1 | TRBV28 | CASSFISGGTTEAFF
TRBJ1-2 | TRBV5-1 | CASSLGQGTGGYTF
TRBJ2-7 | TRBV11-2 | CASSLLGYSYEQYF
TRBJ2-3 | TRBV28 | CASSSPAAGLARFTDTQYF